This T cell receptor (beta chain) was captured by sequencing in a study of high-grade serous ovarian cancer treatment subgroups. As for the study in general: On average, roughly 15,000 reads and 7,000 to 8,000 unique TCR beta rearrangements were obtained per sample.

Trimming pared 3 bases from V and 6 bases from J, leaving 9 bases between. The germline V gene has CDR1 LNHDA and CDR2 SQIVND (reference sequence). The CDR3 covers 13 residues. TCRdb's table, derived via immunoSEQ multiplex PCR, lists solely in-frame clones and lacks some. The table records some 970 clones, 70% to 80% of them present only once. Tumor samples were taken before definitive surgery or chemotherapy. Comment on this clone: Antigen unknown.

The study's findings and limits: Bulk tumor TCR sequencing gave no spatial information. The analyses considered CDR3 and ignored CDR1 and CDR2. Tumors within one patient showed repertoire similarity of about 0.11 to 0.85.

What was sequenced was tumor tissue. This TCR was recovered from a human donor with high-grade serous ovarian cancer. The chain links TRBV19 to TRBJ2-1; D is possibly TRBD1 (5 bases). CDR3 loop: CASSILTGNEQFF. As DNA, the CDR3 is TGTGCCAGTAGTATTCTCACAGGCAATGAGCAGTTCTTC.